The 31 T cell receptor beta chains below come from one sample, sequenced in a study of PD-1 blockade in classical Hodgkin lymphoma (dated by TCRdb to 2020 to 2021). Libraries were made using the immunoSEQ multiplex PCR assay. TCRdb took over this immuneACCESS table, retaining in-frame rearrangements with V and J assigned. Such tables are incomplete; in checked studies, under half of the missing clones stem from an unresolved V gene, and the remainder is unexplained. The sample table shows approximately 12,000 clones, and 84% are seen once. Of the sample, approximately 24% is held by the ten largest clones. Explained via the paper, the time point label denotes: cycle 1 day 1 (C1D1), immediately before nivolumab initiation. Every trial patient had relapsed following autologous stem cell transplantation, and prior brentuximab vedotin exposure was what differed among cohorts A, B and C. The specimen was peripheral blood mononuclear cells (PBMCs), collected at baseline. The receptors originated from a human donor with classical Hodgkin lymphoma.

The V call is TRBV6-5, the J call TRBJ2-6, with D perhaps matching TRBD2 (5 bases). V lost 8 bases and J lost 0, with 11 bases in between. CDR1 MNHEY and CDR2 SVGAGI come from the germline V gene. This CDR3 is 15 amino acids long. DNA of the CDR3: TGTGCCAGCCGAGGACTCCACTCTGGGGCCAACGTCCTGACTTTC. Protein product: CASRGLHSGANVLTF.

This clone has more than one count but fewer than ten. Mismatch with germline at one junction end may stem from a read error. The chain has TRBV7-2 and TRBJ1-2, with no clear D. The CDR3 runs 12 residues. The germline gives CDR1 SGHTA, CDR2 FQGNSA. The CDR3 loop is CASTGSLYSYTF. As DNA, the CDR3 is TGTGCCAGCACGGGATCCCTCTATAGCTACACCTTC.

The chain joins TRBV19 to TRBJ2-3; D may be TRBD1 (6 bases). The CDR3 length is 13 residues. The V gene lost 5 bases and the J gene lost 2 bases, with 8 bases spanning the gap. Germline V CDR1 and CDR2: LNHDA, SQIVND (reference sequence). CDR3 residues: CASSDRSTDTQYF. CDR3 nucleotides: TGTGCCAGTAGTGACAGGTCCACAGATACGCAGTATTTT.

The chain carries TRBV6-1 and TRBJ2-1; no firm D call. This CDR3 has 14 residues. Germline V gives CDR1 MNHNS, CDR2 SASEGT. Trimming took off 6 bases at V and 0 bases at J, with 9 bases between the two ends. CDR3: CASRMQSSYNEQFF. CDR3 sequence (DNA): TGTGCCAGCAGAATGCAGAGCTCCTACAATGAGCAGTTCTTC.

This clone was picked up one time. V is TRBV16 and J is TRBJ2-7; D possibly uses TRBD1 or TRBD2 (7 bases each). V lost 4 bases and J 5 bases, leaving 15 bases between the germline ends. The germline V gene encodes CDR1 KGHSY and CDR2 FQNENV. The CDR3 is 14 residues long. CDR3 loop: CASSRRAGGDEQYV. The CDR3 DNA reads TGTGCCAGCAGCCGACGAGCAGGGGGGGACGAGCAGTACGTC.

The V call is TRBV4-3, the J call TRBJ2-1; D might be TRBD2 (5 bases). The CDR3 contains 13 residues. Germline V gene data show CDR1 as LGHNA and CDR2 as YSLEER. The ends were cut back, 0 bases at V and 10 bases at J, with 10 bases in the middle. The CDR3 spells CASSQDQEDEQFF. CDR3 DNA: TGCGCCAGCAGCCAAGATCAGGAGGACGAGCAGTTCTTC.

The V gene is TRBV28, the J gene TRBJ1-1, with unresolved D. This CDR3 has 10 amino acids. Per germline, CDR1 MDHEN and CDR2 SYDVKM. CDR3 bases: TGTGCGGCCGCAAACACTGAAGCTTTCTTT. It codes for CAAANTEAFF.

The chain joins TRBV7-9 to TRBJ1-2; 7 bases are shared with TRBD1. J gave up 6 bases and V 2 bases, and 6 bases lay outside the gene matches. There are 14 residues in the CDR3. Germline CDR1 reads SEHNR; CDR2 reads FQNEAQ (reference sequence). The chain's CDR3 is CASSLSGGQNGYTF. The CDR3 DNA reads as TGTGCCAGCAGCTTATCAGGGGGGCAGAATGGCTACACCTTC. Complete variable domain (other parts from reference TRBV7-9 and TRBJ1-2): DTGVSQNPRHKITKRGQNVTFRCDPISEHNRLYWYRQTLGQGPEFLTYFQNEAQLEKSRLLSDRFSAERPKGSFSTLEIQRTEQGDSAMYLCASSLSGGQNGYTFGSGTRLTVV.

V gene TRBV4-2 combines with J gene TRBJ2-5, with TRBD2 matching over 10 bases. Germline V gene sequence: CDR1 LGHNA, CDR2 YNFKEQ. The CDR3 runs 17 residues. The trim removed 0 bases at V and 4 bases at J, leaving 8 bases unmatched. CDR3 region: CASSQDPSGRGSETQYF. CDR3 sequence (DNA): TGTGCCAGCAGCCAAGATCCTAGCGGGAGAGGGTCAGAGACCCAGTACTTC.

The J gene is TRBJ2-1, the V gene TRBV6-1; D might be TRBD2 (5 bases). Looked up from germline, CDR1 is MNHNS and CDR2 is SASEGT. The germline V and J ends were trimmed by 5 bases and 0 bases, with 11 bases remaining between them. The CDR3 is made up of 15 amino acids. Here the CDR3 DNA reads TGTGCCAGCAGTTTCCAAGGGAGCTCCTACAATGAGCAGTTCTTC. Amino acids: CASSFQGSSYNEQFF.

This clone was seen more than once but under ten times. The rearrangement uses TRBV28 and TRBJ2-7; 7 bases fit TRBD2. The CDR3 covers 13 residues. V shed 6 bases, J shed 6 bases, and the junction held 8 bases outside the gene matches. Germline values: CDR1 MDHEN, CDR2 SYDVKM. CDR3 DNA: TGTGCCAGCAGAGACACGGGACTACTCGAGCAGTACTTC. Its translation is CASRDTGLLEQYF.

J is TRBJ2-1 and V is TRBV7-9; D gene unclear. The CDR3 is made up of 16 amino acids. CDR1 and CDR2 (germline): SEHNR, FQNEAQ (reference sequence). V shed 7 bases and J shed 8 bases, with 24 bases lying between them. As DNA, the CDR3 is TGTGCCAGCACCTATGAATTCGGACCGGTTAGGGATGAGCAGTTCTTC. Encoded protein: CASTYEFGPVRDEQFF.

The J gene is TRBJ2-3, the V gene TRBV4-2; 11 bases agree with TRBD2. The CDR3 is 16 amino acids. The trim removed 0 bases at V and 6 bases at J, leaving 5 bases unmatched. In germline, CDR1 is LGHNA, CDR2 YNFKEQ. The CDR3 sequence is CASSQELAGGSDTQYF. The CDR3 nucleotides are TGTGCCAGCAGCCAAGAGCTAGCGGGAGGTAGCGATACGCAGTATTTT.

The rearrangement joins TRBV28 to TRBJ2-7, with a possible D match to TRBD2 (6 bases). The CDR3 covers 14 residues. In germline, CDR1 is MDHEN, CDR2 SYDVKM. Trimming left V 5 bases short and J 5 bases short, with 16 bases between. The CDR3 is CASSPLKGRNEQYF. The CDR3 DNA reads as TGTGCCAGCAGTCCTCTTAAGGGGAGGAACGAGCAGTACTTC.

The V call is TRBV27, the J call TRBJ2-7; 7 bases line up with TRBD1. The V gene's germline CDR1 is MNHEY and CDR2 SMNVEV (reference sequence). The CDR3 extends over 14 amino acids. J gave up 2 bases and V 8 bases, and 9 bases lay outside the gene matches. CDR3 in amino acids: CASSRAGGTYEQYF. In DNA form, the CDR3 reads TGTGCCAGCTCCCGGGCAGGGGGAACCTACGAGCAGTACTTC.

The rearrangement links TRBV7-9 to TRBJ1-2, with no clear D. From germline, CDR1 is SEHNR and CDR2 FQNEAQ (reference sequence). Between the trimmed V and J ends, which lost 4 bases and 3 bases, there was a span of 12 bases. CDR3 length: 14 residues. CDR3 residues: CASSSTGLYYGYTF. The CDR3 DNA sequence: TGTGCCAGCAGCTCCACCGGTTTGTACTATGGCTACACCTTC. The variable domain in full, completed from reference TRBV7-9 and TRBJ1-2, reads DTGVSQNPRHKITKRGQNVTFRCDPISEHNRLYWYRQTLGQGPEFLTYFQNEAQLEKSRLLSDRFSAERPKGSFSTLEIQRTEQGDSAMYLCASSSTGLYYGYTFGSGTRLTVV.

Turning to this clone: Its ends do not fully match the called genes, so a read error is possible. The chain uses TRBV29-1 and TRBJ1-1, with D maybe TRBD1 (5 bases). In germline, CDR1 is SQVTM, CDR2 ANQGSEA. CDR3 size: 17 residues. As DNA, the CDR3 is TGCAGCGTTGTAGGGGTGGAGGGAACCGGGGTGAAAACTGAAGCTTTCTTT. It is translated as CSVVGVEGTGVKTEAFF.

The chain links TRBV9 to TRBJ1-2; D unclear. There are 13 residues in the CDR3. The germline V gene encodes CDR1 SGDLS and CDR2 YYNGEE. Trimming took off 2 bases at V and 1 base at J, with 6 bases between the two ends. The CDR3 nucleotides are TGTGCCAGCAGCGTGGGCAGTAACTATGGCTACACCTTC. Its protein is CASSVGSNYGYTF.

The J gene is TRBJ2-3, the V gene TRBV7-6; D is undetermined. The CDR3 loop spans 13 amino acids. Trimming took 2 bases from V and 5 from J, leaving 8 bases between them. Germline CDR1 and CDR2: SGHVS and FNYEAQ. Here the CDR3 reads CASSLSRGDTQYF. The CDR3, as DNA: TGTGCCAGCAGCTTATCACGTGGAGATACGCAGTATTTT.

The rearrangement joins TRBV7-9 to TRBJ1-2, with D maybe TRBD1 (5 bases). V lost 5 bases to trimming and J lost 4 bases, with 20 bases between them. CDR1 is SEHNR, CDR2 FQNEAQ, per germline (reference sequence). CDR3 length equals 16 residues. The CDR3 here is CASSQGAGPRSYGYTF. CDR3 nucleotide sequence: TGTGCCAGCAGCCAAGGCGCGGGGCCGAGGAGCTATGGCTACACCTTC.

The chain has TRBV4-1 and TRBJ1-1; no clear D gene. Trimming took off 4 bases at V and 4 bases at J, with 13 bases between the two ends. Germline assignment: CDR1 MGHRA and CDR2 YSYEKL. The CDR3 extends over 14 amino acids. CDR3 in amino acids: CASSPEWGPTEAFF. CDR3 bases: TGCGCCAGCAGCCCTGAATGGGGTCCCACTGAAGCTTTCTTT.

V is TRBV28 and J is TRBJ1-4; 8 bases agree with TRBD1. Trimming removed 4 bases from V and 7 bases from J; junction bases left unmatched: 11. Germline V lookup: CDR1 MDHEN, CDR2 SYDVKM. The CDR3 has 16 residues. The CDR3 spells CASSYQGAFIGEKLFF. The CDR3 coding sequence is TGTGCCAGCAGTTATCAGGGGGCCTTTATAGGTGAAAAACTGTTTTTT.

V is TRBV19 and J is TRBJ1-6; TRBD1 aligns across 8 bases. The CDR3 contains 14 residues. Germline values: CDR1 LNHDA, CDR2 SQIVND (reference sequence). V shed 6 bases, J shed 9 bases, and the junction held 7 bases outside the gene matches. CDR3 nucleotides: TGTGCCAGTAGCCTGACAGGGGAACGTTCACCCCTCCACTTT. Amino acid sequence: CASSLTGERSPLHF.

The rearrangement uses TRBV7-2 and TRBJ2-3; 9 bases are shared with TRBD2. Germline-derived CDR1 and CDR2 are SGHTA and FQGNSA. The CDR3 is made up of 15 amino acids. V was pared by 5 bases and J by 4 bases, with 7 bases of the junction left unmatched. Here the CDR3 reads CASSPGTSYADTQYF. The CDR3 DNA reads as TGTGCCAGCAGCCCCGGGACTAGCTACGCAGATACGCAGTATTTT.

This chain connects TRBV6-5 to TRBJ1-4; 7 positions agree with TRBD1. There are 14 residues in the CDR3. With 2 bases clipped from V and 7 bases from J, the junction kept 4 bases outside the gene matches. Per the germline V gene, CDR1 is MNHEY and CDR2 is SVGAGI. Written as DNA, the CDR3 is TGTGCCAGCAGTTACAGAGGGGGCATTGAAAAACTGTTTTTT. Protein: CASSYRGGIEKLFF.

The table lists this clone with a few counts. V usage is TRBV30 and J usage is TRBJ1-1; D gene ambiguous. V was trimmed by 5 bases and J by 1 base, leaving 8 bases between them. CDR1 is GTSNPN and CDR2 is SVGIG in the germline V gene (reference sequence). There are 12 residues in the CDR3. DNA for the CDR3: TGTGCCTGGGGTCAAGAGAACACTGAAGCTTTCTTT. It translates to CAWGQENTEAFF.

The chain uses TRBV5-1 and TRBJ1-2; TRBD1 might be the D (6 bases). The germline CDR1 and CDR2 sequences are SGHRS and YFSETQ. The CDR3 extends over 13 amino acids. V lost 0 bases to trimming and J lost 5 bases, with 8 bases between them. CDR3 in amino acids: CASSLGGGYGYTF. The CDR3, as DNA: TGCGCCAGCAGCTTGGGAGGGGGATATGGCTACACCTTC.

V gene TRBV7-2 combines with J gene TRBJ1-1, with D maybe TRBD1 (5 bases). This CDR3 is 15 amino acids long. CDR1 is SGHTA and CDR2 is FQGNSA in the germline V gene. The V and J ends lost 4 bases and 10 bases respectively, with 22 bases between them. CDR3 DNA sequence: TGTGCCAGCAGCTCCCGTCCAGTACCCGGGGCGGGAGCTTTCTTT. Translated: CASSSRPVPGAGAFF.

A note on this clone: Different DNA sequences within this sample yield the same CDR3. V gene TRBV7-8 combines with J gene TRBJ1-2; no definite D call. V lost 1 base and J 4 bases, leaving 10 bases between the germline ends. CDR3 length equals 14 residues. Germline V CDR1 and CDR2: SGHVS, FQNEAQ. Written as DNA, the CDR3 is TGTGCCAGCAGCTTAGAGGCAGGAGTCTATGGCTACACCTTC. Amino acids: CASSLEAGVYGYTF.

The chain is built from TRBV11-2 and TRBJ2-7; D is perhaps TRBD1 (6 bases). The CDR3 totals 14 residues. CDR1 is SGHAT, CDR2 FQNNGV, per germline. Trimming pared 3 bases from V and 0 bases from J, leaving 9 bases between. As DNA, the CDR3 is TGTGCCAGCAGCTTCGACAGGAGCTCCTACGAGCAGTACGTC. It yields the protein CASSFDRSSYEQYV.

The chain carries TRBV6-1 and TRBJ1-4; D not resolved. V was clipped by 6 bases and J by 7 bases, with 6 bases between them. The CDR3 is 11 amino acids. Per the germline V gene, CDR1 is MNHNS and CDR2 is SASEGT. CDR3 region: CASRFSEKLFF. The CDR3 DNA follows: TGTGCCAGCAGATTCAGTGAAAAACTGTTTTTT.